This T cell receptor (beta chain) originates from a study of shared clonotypes between healthy human individuals. This CDR3 comprises 13 residues. Trimming shortened V by 4 bases and J by 1 base, and 9 bases separated the two germline ends. The germline V gene has CDR1 SGHNT and CDR2 YYREEE (reference sequence). Deep-level assay runs were performed. Repertoires were generated with immunoSEQ multiplex PCR, while TCRdb's copy carries only in-frame clones and drops some. This table holds about 2,500,000 clones, roughly 92% found once. This receptor was taken from a man aged 18 to 29 in good health. Source material: naive CD4+ T cells sorted from blood. Subset noted: CD45RA+ positively selected. V is TRBV5-4 and J is TRBJ2-7, with a weak D call TRBD1 (5 bases). CDR3 amino acids: CASSTQVSYEQYF. CDR3 bases: TGTGCCAGCAGCACACAGGTTTCCTACGAGCAGTACTTC.